Listed below are T cell receptor beta chains from one sample, sequenced in a study of shared clonotypes between healthy human individuals. Produced via immunoSEQ multiplex PCR; TCRdb's table is partial and in-frame only. Here the sample spans 1.5 million to 2.5 million clones, about 95% being singletons. The sequenced sample consisted of naive CD8+ T cells sorted from blood. These receptor sequences come from a man aged 18 to 35 in good health. The CDR3 runs from the conserved cysteine through the conserved F or W.

V	J	CDR3
TRBV25-1	TRBJ1-2	CASSSLGQLFGYTF
TRBV13	TRBJ2-3	CASSLEEDTQYF
TRBV5-1	TRBJ2-1	CASSPTSGGWDEQFF
TRBV11-2	TRBJ1-5	CASSLIGASNQPQHF
TRBV11-2	TRBJ1-5	CASSFMDRGQPQHF
TRBV9	TRBJ1-5	CASSVAGTGQPQHF
TRBV6-5	TRBJ2-7	CASSYTTGERTYEQYF
TRBV6-5	TRBJ1-1	CASSPLEMNTEAFF
TRBV5-1	TRBJ1-1	CASSMSGVRTEAFF
TRBV27	TRBJ2-2	CASSGTSGTGELFF
TRBV25-1	TRBJ2-4	CASSGGYIQYF
TRBV4-1	TRBJ1-1	CASSQTLNRQGSTEAFF
TRBV27	TRBJ2-5	CASSLSVGWQETQYF
TRBV7-7	TRBJ2-7	CASSEGLAGDYEQYF
TRBV6-6	TRBJ2-5	CASSYAQIQETQYF
TRBV4-2	TRBJ1-4	CASSQETVTLTNEKLFF
TRBV9	TRBJ2-3	CASSAYWGGTPTDTQYF
TRBV7-8	TRBJ1-2	CASSLKWGQPNYGYTF
TRBV7-9	TRBJ1-6	CASSLGHNSPLHF
TRBV7-9	TRBJ2-7	CASSALEDYEQYF
TRBV7-2	TRBJ2-2	CASSDWLGELDTGELFF
TRBV5-4	TRBJ2-5	CASRQDYNQETQYF
TRBV10-2	TRBJ2-7	CASRGTEYYEQYF
TRBV27	TRBJ1-1	CASSLRQVGNTEAFF
TRBV7-9	TRBJ1-4	CASSPGTNEKLFF
TRBV27	TRBJ2-7	CASSFSGGERSYEQYF
TRBV5-1	TRBJ2-3	CASSIQGGADTQYF
TRBV4-1	TRBJ1-1	CASSASVGQGMNTEAFF
TRBV11-1	TRBJ1-2	CASSPDMDRVRYTF
TRBV2	TRBJ1-1	CASSPLSGGYTEAFF
TRBV5-3	TRBJ1-3	CARNITGTEGNTIYF
TRBV7-8	TRBJ2-1	CASSLVRMGDSLNNEQFF
TRBV7-9	TRBJ2-7	CASSSGENYYEQYF
TRBV18	TRBJ2-1	CASSPPDPNPSGNEQFF
TRBV27	TRBJ2-5	CASSLAGNGGETQYF
TRBV4-1	TRBJ2-1	CASSQELAVYNEQFF
TRBV15	TRBJ2-7	CATSSTPKPFYEQYF
TRBV10-1	TRBJ2-2	CASSGGKMGTGELFF